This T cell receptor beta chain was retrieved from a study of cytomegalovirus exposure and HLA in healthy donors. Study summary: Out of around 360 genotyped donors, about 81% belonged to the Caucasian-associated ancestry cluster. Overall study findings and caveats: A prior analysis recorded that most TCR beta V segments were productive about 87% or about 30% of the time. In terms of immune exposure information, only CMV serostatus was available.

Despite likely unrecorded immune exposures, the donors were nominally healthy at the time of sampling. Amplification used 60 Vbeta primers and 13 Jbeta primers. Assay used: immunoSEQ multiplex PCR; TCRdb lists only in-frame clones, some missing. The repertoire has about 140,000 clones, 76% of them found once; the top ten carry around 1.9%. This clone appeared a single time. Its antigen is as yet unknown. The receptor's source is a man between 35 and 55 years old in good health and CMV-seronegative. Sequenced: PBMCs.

The CDR3 loop reads CASSVSGASNQPQHF. For the CDR3, the DNA is TGTGCCAGCAGCGTATCAGGCGCTAGCAATCAGCCCCAGCATTTT. The genes are TRBV9 and TRBJ1-5; D is unresolved. The CDR3 length is 15 residues. Trimming removed 1 base at V and 0 bases at J, with 8 bases between. Germline V gene lookup returns CDR1 SGDLS and CDR2 YYNGEE.